The 25 T cell receptor beta chains reported below all come from one sample, sequenced in a study of cytomegalovirus exposure and HLA in healthy donors. Vbeta (60) and Jbeta (13) primers were used in the PCR. Sequencing was performed with immunoSEQ multiplex PCR; in TCRdb, only in-frame clones are kept and a portion is missing. The table lists about 140,000 clones, about 80% of them singletons. Sequencing input: PBMCs. All receptors come from a woman aged 55-69 years in good health and CMV-seropositive.

The V and J genes are TRBV18 and TRBJ2-7, with D maybe TRBD1 (6 bases). This CDR3 contains 14 residues. Per the germline V gene, CDR1 is KGHSH and CDR2 is LQKENI. V dropped 4 bases and J dropped 2 bases, with 12 bases sitting between them. The CDR3 DNA follows: TGTGCCAGCTCACGGACAGAGAAAGCCTACGAGCAGTACTTC. As protein: CASSRTEKAYEQYF.

CDR3 coding DNA: TGTGCCAGCAGTGGGGACAGGAGACTAAGTTATAGCTCCTACAATGAGCAGTTCTTC. It is translated as CASSGDRRLSYSSYNEQFF. J is TRBJ2-1 and V is TRBV6-1; 8 bases fit TRBD1. Losses at the gene ends were 4 bases for V and 0 bases for J; bases not matched to a gene: 14. This CDR3 is 19 amino acids long. The germline CDR1 and CDR2 sequences are MNHNS and SASEGT.

Here the CDR3 DNA reads TGTGCCAGCAGCGTAGATTTTGGGGACAGGCATGTAGGGAGTGAAGCTTTCTTT. As protein: CASSVDFGDRHVGSEAFF. The J gene is TRBJ1-1, the V gene TRBV9; 8 bases are a match to TRBD1. Germline lookup yields CDR1 SGDLS and CDR2 YYNGEE. V shed 0 bases and J 7 bases; nucleotides not matched to a gene: 17. The CDR3 extends over 18 amino acids.

This clone was picked up a small number of times. The chain has TRBV4-1 and TRBJ2-5; the D gene is possibly TRBD1 (6 bases). With the DNA end fitting TRBJ2-7 better, the J assignment may be wrong. This CDR3 has 14 residues. CDR1 is MGHRA and CDR2 is YSYEKL in the germline V gene. In DNA form, the CDR3 reads TGCGCCAGCAGCCAAACACAGGGTGGCTACGAGCAGTACTTC. As protein: CASSQTQGGYEQYF.

In DNA form, the CDR3 reads TGTGCCAGTAGTATTAATAGCGGGGTATCAACAGGTAATGAGCAGTTCTTC. This encodes CASSINSGVSTGNEQFF. This sequence joins TRBV19 and TRBJ2-1, with 8 bases identical to TRBD2. The CDR3 runs to 17 residues. Germline CDR1 is LNHDA and CDR2 is SQIVND (reference sequence). Trimming at V came to 3 bases and at J to 7 bases, leaving 14 bases not matched to a gene.

The chain couples TRBV30 to TRBJ2-1; D ambiguous. V shed 0 bases and J shed 2 bases, with 8 bases lying between them. Germline V lookup: CDR1 GTSNPN, CDR2 SVGIG (reference sequence). This CDR3 is built from 14 residues. The CDR3 DNA follows: TGTGCCTGGAGTGTAATATCTGCCTACAATGAGCAGTTCTTC. Its protein product is CAWSVISAYNEQFF.

This clone was detected once. V and J are TRBV5-4 and TRBJ2-2; D call uncertain. The CDR3 has 13 residues. Germline V CDR1 and CDR2: SGHNT, YYREEE (reference sequence). V lost 5 bases to trimming and J lost 5 bases, with 10 bases between them. CDR3 sequence (DNA): TGTGCCAGCAGTCCGACTGGTACCGGGGAGCTGTTTTTT. Residues: CASSPTGTGELFF.

J is TRBJ1-5 and V is TRBV10-3; TRBD1 matches at 7 bases. After removal of 1 base from V and 5 bases from J, the junction contained 5 bases not matched to a gene. The CDR3 sequence is 15 residues long. The germline CDR1 and CDR2 sequences are ENHRY and SYGVKD. The CDR3 protein is CAISEFDRDYQPQHF. The DNA for the CDR3 is TGTGCCATCAGTGAGTTCGACAGGGACTATCAGCCCCAGCATTTT.

This clone is a singleton in its sample. CDR3 loop: CASRPDREKYEQYF. The CDR3 DNA sequence: TGCGCCAGCAGGCCCGACAGGGAAAAGTACGAGCAGTACTTC. This sequence joins TRBV5-1 and TRBJ2-7, with 7 nucleotides matching TRBD1. V was pared by 5 bases and J by 4 bases, with 9 bases of the junction left unmatched. The V gene's germline CDR1 is SGHRS and CDR2 YFSETQ. This CDR3 comprises 14 residues.

The chain couples TRBV6-1 to TRBJ2-1; 12 bases line up with TRBD2. Germline V gives CDR1 MNHNS, CDR2 SASEGT. CDR3 length: 13 amino acids. The V and J ends lost 7 bases and 9 bases, in that order; junction bases with no gene match: 4. The CDR3 loop is CASNLLAGGEQFF. The CDR3 region has the DNA TGTGCCAGCAACCTACTAGCGGGAGGTGAGCAGTTCTTC.

The genes are TRBV7-2 and TRBJ1-5; D is unclear. In germline, CDR1 is SGHTA, CDR2 FQGNSA. This CDR3 contains 13 residues. V dropped 1 base and J dropped 7 bases, with 8 bases sitting between them. The CDR3 sequence is CASSLVAGQPQHF. The CDR3 DNA sequence: TGTGCCAGCAGCTTAGTTGCGGGGCAGCCCCAGCATTTT.

The chain uses TRBV30 and TRBJ1-4; the D is unclear. Trimming pared 2 bases from V and 10 bases from J, leaving 11 bases between. Germline V gives CDR1 GTSNPN, CDR2 SVGIG (reference sequence). The CDR3 is made up of 12 amino acids. CDR3 DNA sequence: TGTGCCTGGAGTTACCAGTCGGGAAAACTGTTTTTT. It codes for CAWSYQSGKLFF.

The gene calls are TRBV6-4 and TRBJ2-3, with D possibly TRBD2 on 6 matching bases. The germline CDR1 and CDR2 sequences are MRHNA and SNTAGT. With 6 bases removed from V and 1 base from J, the gap between germline ends came to 14 bases. This CDR3 contains 15 residues. The CDR3 DNA sequence: TGTGCCAGCAGGGTTGCGGGACGAGGCACAGATACGCAGTATTTT. Translated: CASRVAGRGTDTQYF.

This chain connects TRBV28 to TRBJ2-5, with TRBD1 matching over 7 bases. The CDR3 runs to 13 residues. Germline V CDR1 and CDR2: MDHEN, SYDVKM. The V and J ends lost 6 bases and 6 bases, in that order; junction bases with no gene match: 7. The CDR3 sequence: CASRKTGIKTQYF. The CDR3 DNA reads as TGTGCCAGCAGGAAGACAGGGATAAAGACCCAGTACTTC.

The CDR3 DNA follows: TGCGCCAGCAGCCAGGGACTAGCGGGAGTCGAGCAGTACTTC. Its translation is CASSQGLAGVEQYF. V usage is TRBV4-1 and J usage is TRBJ2-7; 14 bases are a match to TRBD2. V dropped 3 bases and J dropped 6; count of bases not matched to a gene: 1. Germline V lookup: CDR1 MGHRA, CDR2 YSYEKL. CDR3 length equals 14 residues.

This chain connects TRBV7-2 to TRBJ1-3; no firm D call. The CDR3 loop spans 13 amino acids. Germline V gene sequence: CDR1 SGHTA, CDR2 FQGNSA. V was trimmed by 4 bases and J by 0 bases, leaving 4 bases between them. In DNA form, the CDR3 reads TGTGCCAGCAGCTCCTCCTCTGGAAACACCATATATTTT. Protein product: CASSSSSGNTIYF.

This chain links TRBV6-5 with TRBJ2-2, with TRBD1 identical over 7 bases. The CDR3 has 14 amino acids. With V trimmed by 4 bases and J by 6 bases, 5 bases remained unmatched. Germline V gene lookup returns CDR1 MNHEY and CDR2 SVGAGI. CDR3 sequence: CASSFMTGPGELFF. In DNA, the CDR3 is TGTGCCAGCAGTTTTATGACAGGGCCCGGGGAGCTGTTTTTT.

The rearrangement uses TRBV2 and TRBJ2-2; the D is unclear. V lost 3 bases and J lost 7, with 9 bases in between. CDR1 and CDR2 from the germline V gene are SNHLY and FYNNEI. There are 13 residues in the CDR3. CDR3 amino acids: CASSDNRYGELFF. In DNA form, the CDR3 reads TGTGCCAGCAGTGACAACAGATACGGGGAGCTGTTTTTT. Using reference TRBV2 and TRBJ2-2 for the parts outside the CDR3, the full variable domain is EPEVTQTPSHQVTQMGQEVILRCVPISNHLYFYWYRQILGQKVEFLVSFYNNEISEKSEIFDDQFSVERPDGSNFTLKIRSTKLEDSAMYFCASSDNRYGELFFGEGSRLTVL.

The gene calls are TRBV5-4 and TRBJ2-7; 8 bases fit TRBD2. The CDR3 consists of 15 residues. V lost 4 bases and J lost 2; bases outside the gene matches: 8. In germline, CDR1 is SGHNT, CDR2 YYREEE (reference sequence). The CDR3 is CASSPDSGGTYEQYF. CDR3 coding DNA: TGTGCCAGCAGCCCAGACAGCGGGGGAACCTACGAGCAGTACTTC.

The chain links TRBV30 to TRBJ2-5, with 12 positions matching TRBD2. The germline V gene has CDR1 GTSNPN and CDR2 SVGIG (reference sequence). V trimming: 0 bases; J trimming: 4 bases; junction bases outside the gene matches: 15. The CDR3 extends over 19 amino acids. CDR3 DNA: TGTGCCTGGAGTGTAGGGCGGTGGTCTAGCGGGAGGGGTCGAGAGACCCAGTACTTC. Its translation is CAWSVGRWSSGRGRETQYF.

The rearrangement joins TRBV28 to TRBJ1-1; D remains ambiguous. The germline V and J ends were trimmed by 6 bases and 0 bases, with 17 bases remaining between them. The germline V gene encodes CDR1 MDHEN and CDR2 SYDVKM. The CDR3 spans 16 residues. CDR3: CASRPSGLALNTEAFF. As DNA, the CDR3 is TGTGCCAGCAGGCCGAGTGGGTTAGCCCTGAACACTGAAGCTTTCTTT.

This chain uses TRBV19 with TRBJ1-3; 7 nucleotides match TRBD1. Germline-derived CDR1 and CDR2 are LNHDA and SQIVND (reference sequence). V lost 10 bases to trimming and J lost 7 bases; unmatched junction nucleotides: 10. This CDR3 comprises 13 residues. The CDR3 loop is CATGDSPFNTIYF. The CDR3 DNA follows: TGTGCCACCGGGGACAGCCCTTTTAACACCATATATTTT.

The chain has TRBV5-1 and TRBJ2-3; no firm D call. The germline CDR1 and CDR2 sequences are SGHRS and YFSETQ. Deletions cut 0 bases from V and 0 bases from J, with 11 bases between. This CDR3 is 16 amino acids long. The CDR3 here is CASSLVTAPSTDTQYF. The CDR3 DNA reads TGCGCCAGCAGCTTGGTAACAGCCCCTAGCACAGATACGCAGTATTTT.

In DNA, the CDR3 is TGTGCCAGTTCCGCCCAGACAGAGCCAAATGAAAAACTGTTTTTT. Amino acid sequence: CASSAQTEPNEKLFF. The genes are TRBV6-1 and TRBJ1-4, with D possibly being TRBD1 (5 bases). In germline, CDR1 is MNHNS, CDR2 SASEGT. This CDR3 region has 15 residues. Trimming removed 9 bases from V and 5 bases from J, with 19 bases in between.

The chain joins TRBV27 to TRBJ1-2, with 12 bases that match TRBD1. Looked up from germline, CDR1 is MNHEY and CDR2 is SMNVEV (reference sequence). This CDR3 comprises 15 residues. Unmatched junction bases numbered 7, after V lost 7 bases and J lost 4 bases. DNA for the CDR3: TGTGCCAGCAAGGGGACAGGGGGCAATATCTATGGCTACACCTTC. This translates into CASKGTGGNIYGYTF.